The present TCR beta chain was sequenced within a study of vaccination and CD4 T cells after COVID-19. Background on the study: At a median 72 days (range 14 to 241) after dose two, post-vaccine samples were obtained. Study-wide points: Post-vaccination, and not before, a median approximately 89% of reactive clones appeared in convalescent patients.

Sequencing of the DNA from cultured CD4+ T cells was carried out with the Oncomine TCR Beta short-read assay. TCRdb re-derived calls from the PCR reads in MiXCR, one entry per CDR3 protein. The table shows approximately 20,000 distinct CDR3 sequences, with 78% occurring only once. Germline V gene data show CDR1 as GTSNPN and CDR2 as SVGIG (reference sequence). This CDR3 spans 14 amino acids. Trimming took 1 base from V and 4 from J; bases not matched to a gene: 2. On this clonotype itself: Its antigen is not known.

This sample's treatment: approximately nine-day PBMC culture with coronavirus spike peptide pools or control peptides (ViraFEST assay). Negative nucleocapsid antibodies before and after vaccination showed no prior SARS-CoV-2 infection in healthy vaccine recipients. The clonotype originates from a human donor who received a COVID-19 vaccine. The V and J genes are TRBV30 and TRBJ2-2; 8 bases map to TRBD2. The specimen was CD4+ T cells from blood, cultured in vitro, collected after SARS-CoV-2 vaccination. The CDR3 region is CAWSAGGATGELFF. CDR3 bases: TGTGCCTGGAGTGCGGGGGGGGCCACCGGGGAGCTGTTTTTT.